These 27 T cell receptor beta chains originate from one sample sequenced in a study of beta chain features in type 1 diabetes. Expressed TCRB transcripts were sequenced because the entire RNA isolate underwent reverse transcription. Clones were sequenced by immunoSEQ multiplex PCR, and TCRdb holds only the in-frame ones, with some missing. This sample yields 600,000 to 700,000 clones, of which around an eighth are seen a single time; around 0.12% belongs to the top ten. Their target antigens are unknown. Study outcomes and limitations: Moderate yet significant TCRB CDR3 shortening was seen in Type 1 diabetes patients in all four CD4+ subsets.

The source material was naive CD4+ T cells from blood. These TCRs come from a man younger than 45 with type 1 diabetes.

The rearrangement links TRBV9 to TRBJ2-7, with 7 bases matching TRBD2. Germline trimming cut 0 bases from V and 4 bases from J; bases unmatched to any gene: 7. This CDR3 spans 15 amino acids. Per the germline V gene, CDR1 is SGDLS and CDR2 is YYNGEE. The CDR3 nucleotides read TGTGCCAGCAGCGTAGGGTCTAGCGGTCTGTACGAGCAGTACTTC. Amino acids: CASSVGSSGLYEQYF.

J is TRBJ1-2 and V is TRBV30; TRBD1 might be the D (5 bases). CDR3 size: 13 residues. Trimming left V 0 bases short and J 8 bases short, with 13 bases between. CDR1 and CDR2 from the germline V gene are GTSNPN and SVGIG (reference sequence). The DNA for the CDR3 is TGTGCCTGGAGTGTACTTAGGGGAACCGGCTACACCTTC. Its translation: CAWSVLRGTGYTF.

This clone was detected only a few times. The chain has TRBV4-3 and TRBJ2-2; D is unclear. The CDR3 extends over 14 amino acids. Trimming stripped 0 bases from V and 6 bases from J, with 8 bases between. Germline CDR1 is LGHNA and CDR2 is YSLEER. CDR3 sequence: CASSQEREAGELFF. The CDR3 DNA sequence: TGCGCCAGCAGCCAAGAGAGAGAGGCCGGGGAGCTGTTTTTT.

This clone was counted only a few times. The chain joins TRBV9 to TRBJ1-1; the D is unclear. V was cut by 0 bases and J by 1 base, with 4 bases left in between. The CDR3 spans 13 residues. The germline V gene has CDR1 SGDLS and CDR2 YYNGEE. CDR3 in amino acids: CASSVVQNTEAFF. In nucleotides, the CDR3 is TGTGCCAGCAGCGTAGTACAGAACACTGAAGCTTTCTTT.

This clone was observed a few times. The J gene is TRBJ1-2, the V gene TRBV7-9; weak D call: TRBD1 (5 bases). With 1 base removed from V and 7 bases from J, the gap between germline ends came to 16 bases. The CDR3 totals 15 residues. Germline V gives CDR1 SEHNR, CDR2 FQNEAQ (reference sequence). The CDR3 sequence is CASSLVRQGRGGYTF. As DNA, the CDR3 is TGTGCCAGCAGCTTAGTACGGCAGGGAAGGGGTGGCTACACCTTC.

The chain is built from TRBV20-1 and TRBJ1-6; no clear D gene. Trimming stripped 2 bases from V and 5 bases from J, with 1 base between. The CDR3 is 11 residues long. Per germline, CDR1 DFQATT and CDR2 SNEGSKA (reference sequence). CDR3 in DNA: TGCAGTGCTAGAAATAATTCACCCCTCCACTTT. This encodes CSARNNSPLHF.

V is TRBV5-6 and J is TRBJ2-5; D is undetermined. The CDR3 is 13 residues long. Trimming took off 0 bases at V and 1 base at J, with 4 bases between the two ends. CDR1 SGHDT and CDR2 YYEEEE come from the germline V gene. As DNA, the CDR3 is TGTGCCAGCAGCTTGGGCCCCCAAGAGACCCAGTACTTC. This codes for CASSLGPQETQYF.

This clone was found a few times. The CDR3 nucleotides read TGTGCCAGCAGCCGCGAACTACATGGCTACACCTTC. As protein: CASSRELHGYTF. This chain links TRBV14 with TRBJ1-2, with D hard to call. Germline CDR1 SGHDN, CDR2 FVKESK. The CDR3 runs to 12 residues. Trimming shortened V by 4 bases and J by 6 bases, and 9 bases separated the two germline ends.

Only a few counts were recorded for this clone. The rearrangement uses TRBV19 and TRBJ1-1, with 7 bases matching TRBD1. V shed 4 bases and J 1 base; nucleotides not matched to a gene: 9. The CDR3 is made up of 16 amino acids. CDR1 is LNHDA and CDR2 is SQIVND in the germline V gene (reference sequence). CDR3 sequence (DNA): TGTGCCAGTAGTAACTACCGACAGGGAGGGAACACTGAAGCTTTCTTT. Translation gives CASSNYRQGGNTEAFF.

The sample holds a few counts of this clone. The rearrangement links TRBV5-1 to TRBJ2-6; 9 bases map to TRBD1. The length of the CDR3 is 15 residues. The trim removed 4 bases at V and 7 bases at J, leaving 6 bases unmatched. CDR1 and CDR2 from the germline V gene are SGHRS and YFSETQ. For the CDR3, the DNA is TGCGCCAGCAGCCCCCGGGACAGGGTTGCCAACGTCCTGACTTTC. This encodes CASSPRDRVANVLTF.

This rearrangement joins TRBV19 to TRBJ2-1; 8 nucleotides match TRBD2. Trimming at V came to 0 bases and at J to 4 bases, leaving 5 bases not matched to a gene. The CDR3 is 16 amino acids. Germline CDR1 and CDR2: LNHDA and SQIVND (reference sequence). This chain's CDR3 is CASSIDSAGAYNEQFF. CDR3 DNA sequence: TGTGCCAGTAGTATAGACTCAGCGGGGGCTTACAATGAGCAGTTCTTC. The entire variable domain, with the rest obtained from reference TRBV19 and TRBJ2-1, is as follows: DGGITQSPKYLFRKEGQNVTLSCEQNLNHDAMYWYRQDPGQGLRLIYYSQIVNDFQKGDIAEGYSVSREKKESFPLTVTSAQKNPTAFYLCASSIDSAGAYNEQFFGPGTRLTVL.

There are a few counts of this clone. This sequence joins TRBV30 and TRBJ1-4, with 7 positions matching TRBD1. The CDR3 is 13 amino acids. Germline lookup yields CDR1 GTSNPN and CDR2 SVGIG (reference sequence). The ends lost 5 bases at V and 7 bases at J; junction bases unmatched: 7. CDR3 nucleotides: TGTGCCTGGGACTCGACAGGGTCTGAAAAACTGTTTTTT. Its translation is CAWDSTGSEKLFF. The complete variable domain, with remaining parts taken from reference TRBV30 and TRBJ1-4, reads SQTIHQWPATLVQPVGSPLSLECTVEGTSNPNLYWYRQAAGRGLQLLFYSVGIGQISSEVPQNLSASRPQDRQFILSSKKLLLSDSGFYLCAWDSTGSEKLFFGSGTQLSVL.

This clone was detected a few times. The V gene is TRBV6-5, the J gene TRBJ2-7; 11 nucleotides align to TRBD1. J lost 7 bases, V lost 2 bases, and 10 bases had no gene match. This CDR3 contains 16 residues. CDR1 MNHEY and CDR2 SVGAGI come from the germline V gene. The CDR3 coding sequence is TGTGCCAGCAGTTACGACCTCGGGACAGGGGGTCAGGAGCAGTACTTC. Translation gives CASSYDLGTGGQEQYF.

This clone was seen only a few times. The genes are TRBV7-6 and TRBJ2-3; no clear D gene. The CDR3 covers 14 residues. Germline V gene lookup returns CDR1 SGHVS and CDR2 FNYEAQ. V shed 0 bases and J shed 3 bases, with 7 bases lying between them. The CDR3 DNA reads TGTGCCAGCAGCTTAGCAGGTCAGACAGATACGCAGTATTTT. It codes for CASSLAGQTDTQYF.

The chain couples TRBV4-1 to TRBJ1-4; possible D gene TRBD1, 5 bases. Germline CDR1 reads MGHRA; CDR2 reads YSYEKL. V lost 3 bases, J lost 0 bases, and 17 bases lay in between. The CDR3 runs to 18 residues. The CDR3 DNA is TGCGCCAGCAGCCAGACCGGACAACCTGTCGCAACTAATGAAAAACTGTTTTTT. As protein: CASSQTGQPVATNEKLFF.

This clone was counted between two and nine times. V gene TRBV7-8 combines with J gene TRBJ2-1; 10 bases map to TRBD2. The CDR3 has 16 residues. Trimming removed 5 bases from V and 4 bases from J; junction bases left unmatched: 8. CDR1 SGHVS and CDR2 FQNEAQ come from the germline V gene. The CDR3 nucleotides read TGTGCCAGCAGCCTATACGGACTAGCGGTTTACAATGAGCAGTTCTTC. This sequence encodes CASSLYGLAVYNEQFF.

Only a few counts were recorded for this clone. The V call is TRBV5-4, the J call TRBJ2-5; D may match TRBD1 or TRBD2 (5 bases each). Germline CDR1 is SGHNT and CDR2 is YYREEE (reference sequence). CDR3 length: 15 residues. Trimming stripped 4 bases from V and 2 bases from J, with 15 bases between. CDR3 sequence (DNA): TGTGCCAGCAGCGACCACCGGGGCCAACAAGAGACCCAGTACTTC. It specifies CASSDHRGQQETQYF.

This rearrangement joins TRBV6-1 to TRBJ2-3; D is unresolved. The germline V gene encodes CDR1 MNHNS and CDR2 SASEGT. Deletions cut 1 base from V and 3 bases from J, with 8 bases between. The CDR3 is made up of 14 amino acids. CDR3 bases: TGTGCCAGCAGTGAAGGAGATTGGACAGATACGCAGTATTTT. It is translated as CASSEGDWTDTQYF.

The genes are TRBV11-2 and TRBJ1-6; D gene uncertain. CDR1 is SGHAT and CDR2 is FQNNGV in the germline V gene. The CDR3 extends over 14 amino acids. The ends were cut back, 3 bases at V and 10 bases at J, with 13 bases in the middle. The chain's CDR3 is CASSFEETHSPLHF. The CDR3, as DNA: TGTGCCAGCAGCTTTGAGGAAACCCACTCACCCCTCCACTTT. The full variable domain, completed using reference TRBV11-2 and TRBJ1-6, is EAGVAQSPRYKIIEKRQSVAFWCNPISGHATLYWYQQILGQGPKLLIQFQNNGVVDDSQLPKDRFSAERLKGVDSTLKIQPAKLEDSAVYLCASSFEETHSPLHFGNGTRLTVT.

The V and J genes are TRBV25-1 and TRBJ1-4; no clear D. V lost 1 base, J lost 3 bases, and 9 bases lay in between. CDR3 size: 15 residues. Germline V gives CDR1 MGHDK, CDR2 SYGVNS. The CDR3 loop is CASSESPRANEKLFF. CDR3 DNA: TGTGCCAGCAGTGAATCTCCGCGGGCTAATGAAAAACTGTTTTTT. The full variable domain, with the rest looked up from reference TRBV25-1 and TRBJ1-4, is EADIYQTPRYLVIGTGKKITLECSQTMGHDKMYWYQQDPGMELHLIHYSYGVNSTEKGDLSSESTVSRIRTEHFPLTLESARPSHTSQYLCASSESPRANEKLFFGSGTQLSVL.

V is TRBV7-6 and J is TRBJ1-4; no definite D call. This CDR3 is 18 amino acids long. Trimming took 1 base from V and 1 from J, leaving 16 bases between them. From germline, CDR1 is SGHVS and CDR2 FNYEAQ. CDR3 region: CASSLGPLSTGTNEKLFF. CDR3 bases: TGTGCCAGCAGCTTAGGGCCTTTGTCAACTGGAACTAATGAAAAACTGTTTTTT.

The chain is built from TRBV6-5 and TRBJ1-4; D ambiguous. The germline gives CDR1 MNHEY, CDR2 SVGAGI. This CDR3 has 15 residues. V was shortened by 0 bases and J by 0 bases, with 5 bases between the two germline ends. The CDR3 region is CASSYSPATNEKLFF. CDR3 nucleotide sequence: TGTGCCAGCAGTTACTCCCCCGCAACTAATGAAAAACTGTTTTTT.

The table lists this clone with a few counts. The V call is TRBV11-2, the J call TRBJ2-5; TRBD2 aligns across 13 bases. The CDR3 is made up of 17 amino acids. V was pared by 6 bases and J by 1 base, with 8 bases of the junction left unmatched. Germline V gives CDR1 SGHAT, CDR2 FQNNGV. CDR3 residues: CASRRPGTSGVQETQYF. In DNA form, the CDR3 reads TGTGCCAGCAGACGTCCCGGGACTAGCGGGGTCCAAGAGACCCAGTACTTC. Using reference TRBV11-2 and TRBJ2-5 for the parts outside the CDR3, the full variable domain is EAGVAQSPRYKIIEKRQSVAFWCNPISGHATLYWYQQILGQGPKLLIQFQNNGVVDDSQLPKDRFSAERLKGVDSTLKIQPAKLEDSAVYLCASRRPGTSGVQETQYFGPGTRLLVL.

This clone was seen more than once but under ten times. This chain uses TRBV7-9 with TRBJ2-1; no definite D call. Trimming removed 4 bases at V and 0 bases at J, with 13 bases between. This CDR3 is built from 16 residues. CDR1 is SEHNR and CDR2 is FQNEAQ in the germline V gene (reference sequence). The CDR3 DNA sequence: TGTGCCAGCAGCTCGGGCAGCAATCCCTCCTACAATGAGCAGTTCTTC. It yields the protein CASSSGSNPSYNEQFF.

The chain employs TRBV7-3 and TRBJ1-2; D unresolved. CDR1 and CDR2 from the germline V gene are SGHTA and FQGTGA. The CDR3 contains 17 residues. V was trimmed by 5 bases and J by 1 base, leaving 20 bases between them. DNA of the CDR3: TGTGCCAGCAGCCCTCAAGCTGGACGGTACCTTAACTATGGCTACACCTTC. Amino acids: CASSPQAGRYLNYGYTF.

The chain's CDR3 is CAWSVSDQPQHF. In DNA form, the CDR3 reads TGTGCCTGGAGTGTATCGGATCAGCCCCAGCATTTT. The chain joins TRBV30 to TRBJ1-5; no definite D call. The CDR3 spans 12 residues. Germline values: CDR1 GTSNPN, CDR2 SVGIG (reference sequence). Trimming left V 0 bases short and J 5 bases short, with 5 bases between.

The V call is TRBV9, the J call TRBJ2-6; 8 bases are shared with TRBD1. The CDR3 extends over 19 amino acids. Trimming cost V 0 bases and J 5 bases; bases outside gene matches: 13. The germline V gene has CDR1 SGDLS and CDR2 YYNGEE. CDR3 loop: CASSVGRTGPPFRANVLTF. The CDR3 bases are TGTGCCAGCAGCGTAGGCCGGACAGGGCCCCCGTTCAGGGCCAACGTCCTGACTTTC.